This record looks at one TCR beta chain sequence and its context. The antigen remains undetermined. The data were taken from a study of early T cells in non-severe SARS-CoV-2 infection. The overall study: Unpaired chains resulted from sequencing bulk RNA of unsorted whole blood. Broader study findings: Matches to VDJdb favored anti-spike CD8 responses and missed private and CD4 specificities.

Attachment of unique molecular identifiers was made to individual cDNA molecules. TCRdb reanalysed the 5' RACE reads using MiXCR and keeps one entry per CDR3 protein. This table holds about 56,000 distinct CDR3 sequences, roughly a tenth found once. CDR1 is SGHTA and CDR2 is FQGTGA in the germline V gene. Trimming removed 2 bases at V and 8 bases at J, with 12 bases between. The CDR3 loop spans 13 amino acids. The rearrangement uses TRBV7-3 and TRBJ1-2, with a possible D match to TRBD1 (5 bases). Sequenced input: whole blood. The sequence came from an adult who was a healthcare worker with PCR-confirmed SARS-CoV-2 infection or an uninfected control (not recorded which). Here the CDR3 reads CASSLERGLGYTF. Written as DNA, the CDR3 is TGTGCCAGCAGCTTAGAAAGGGGTCTGGGCTACACCTTC.